This T cell receptor beta chain was captured by sequencing in a study of cytomegalovirus exposure and HLA in healthy donors. This table comes from immunoSEQ multiplex PCR, and its TCRdb copy is limited to in-frame clones, with some not included. The sample holds some 200,000 clones, about 89% seen once. This CDR3 is built from 15 residues. Deletions cut 0 bases from V and 3 bases from J, with 12 bases between. CDR1 and CDR2 from the germline V gene are SGHRS and YFSETQ. Sequencing was performed on PBMCs. The receptor's source is a man aged 25 to 40 in good health and CMV-seropositive. V and J are TRBV5-1 and TRBJ1-1; maybe TRBD1 (6 bases). The CDR3 is CASSLVAGTYTEAFF. CDR3 bases: TGCGCCAGCAGCTTGGTTGCTGGGACATACACTGAAGCTTTCTTT.